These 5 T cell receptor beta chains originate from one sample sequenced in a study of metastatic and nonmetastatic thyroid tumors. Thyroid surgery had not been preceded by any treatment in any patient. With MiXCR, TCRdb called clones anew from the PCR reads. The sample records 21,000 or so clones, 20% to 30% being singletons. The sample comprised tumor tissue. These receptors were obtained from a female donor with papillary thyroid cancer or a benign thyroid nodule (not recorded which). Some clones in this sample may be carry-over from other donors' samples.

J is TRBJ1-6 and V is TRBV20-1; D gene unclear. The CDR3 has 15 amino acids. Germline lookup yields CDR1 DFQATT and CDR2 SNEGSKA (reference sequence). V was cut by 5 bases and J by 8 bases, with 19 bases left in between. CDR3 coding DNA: TGCAGTGCTCCTCAAACCAGATGGGTGGATTCACCCCTCCACTTT. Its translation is CSAPQTRWVDSPLHF.

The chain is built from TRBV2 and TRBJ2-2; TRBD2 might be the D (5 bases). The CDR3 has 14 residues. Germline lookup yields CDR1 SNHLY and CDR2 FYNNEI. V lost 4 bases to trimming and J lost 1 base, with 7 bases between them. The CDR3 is CASSGRENTGELFF. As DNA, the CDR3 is TGTGCCAGCAGTGGTCGGGAGAACACCGGGGAGCTGTTTTTT.

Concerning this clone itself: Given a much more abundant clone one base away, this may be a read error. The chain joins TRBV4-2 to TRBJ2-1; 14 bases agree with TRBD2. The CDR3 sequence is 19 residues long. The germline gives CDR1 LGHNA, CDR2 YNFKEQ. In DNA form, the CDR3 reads TGTGCCAACAGCCACCAGGGACTAGCGGGGGTGGGTAACCACAATGAGCAGTTCTTC. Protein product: CANSHQGLAGVGNHNEQFF.

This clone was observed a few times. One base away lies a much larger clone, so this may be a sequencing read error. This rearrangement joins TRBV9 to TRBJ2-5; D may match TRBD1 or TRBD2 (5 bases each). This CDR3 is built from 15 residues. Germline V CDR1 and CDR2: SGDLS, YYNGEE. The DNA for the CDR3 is TGTGCCAGCAGCGGTACTGGGGAAATGGGGGAGACCCGGTACTTC. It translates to CASSGTGEMGETRYF. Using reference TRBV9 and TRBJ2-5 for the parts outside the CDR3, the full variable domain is DSGVTQTPKHLITATGQRVTLRCSPRSGDLSVYWYQQSLDQGLQFLIQYYNGEERAKGNILERFSAQQFPDLHSELNLSSLELGDSALYFCASSGTGEMGETRYFGPGTRLLVL.

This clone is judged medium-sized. DNA for the CDR3: TGTGCCAGTGCCGGACAGGGTTCGGCTAACTATGGCTACACCTTC. Translating it yields CASAGQGSANYGYTF. This chain uses TRBV19 with TRBJ1-2; 8 bases agree with TRBD1. After removal of 8 bases from V and 0 bases from J, the junction contained 8 bases not matched to a gene. This CDR3 is built from 15 residues. Per germline, CDR1 LNHDA and CDR2 SQIVND (reference sequence).